One and the same sample provided the 7 T cell receptor beta chains below, sequenced in a study of shared clonotypes between healthy human individuals. Profiling relied on immunoSEQ multiplex PCR, and the TCRdb table lists in-frame clones only, not all of them. This sample has approximately 2,300,000 clones; less than 95% occur once, and the top ten carry about 0.41%. The sequenced sample was naive CD4+ T cells from PBMCs. The sample's subset: CD45RA+ positively selected. These receptors all come from a man aged 18-30 years in good health. Some clones in this sample may be carry-over from other donors' samples.

This chain links TRBV7-9 with TRBJ2-3, with a possible D match to TRBD1 (6 bases). CDR3 size: 15 residues. Germline CDR1 reads SEHNR; CDR2 reads FQNEAQ (reference sequence). Trimming stripped 5 bases from V and 0 bases from J, with 12 bases between. Here the CDR3 reads CASSARQVSTDTQYF. DNA of the CDR3: TGTGCCAGCAGCGCACGACAGGTTAGCACAGATACGCAGTATTTT. Variable domain in full (rest from reference TRBV7-9 and TRBJ2-3): DTGVSQNPRHKITKRGQNVTFRCDPISEHNRLYWYRQTLGQGPEFLTYFQNEAQLEKSRLLSDRFSAERPKGSFSTLEIQRTEQGDSAMYLCASSARQVSTDTQYFGPGTRLTVL.

The chain has TRBV6-5 and TRBJ1-2; 7 bases line up with TRBD1. V lost 6 bases, J lost 2 bases, and 6 bases stayed unmatched. The V gene's germline CDR1 is MNHEY and CDR2 SVGAGI. The length of the CDR3 is 14 residues. This chain's CDR3 is CASRLQGPNYGYTF. The CDR3 DNA is TGTGCCAGCAGGCTACAGGGGCCCAACTATGGCTACACCTTC.

V and J are TRBV7-3 and TRBJ2-1; 10 bases agree with TRBD2. The V gene end was trimmed by 6 bases and the J gene end by 0 bases; junction bases not matched to a gene: 2. The CDR3 loop spans 15 amino acids. CDR1 and CDR2 from the germline V gene are SGHTA and FQGTGA. CDR3 protein: CASRPSGSSYNEQFF. The CDR3 bases are TGTGCCAGCAGACCTAGCGGGAGCTCCTACAATGAGCAGTTCTTC.

V and J are TRBV6-4 and TRBJ1-1, with 9 bases matching TRBD1. The V gene's germline CDR1 is MRHNA and CDR2 SNTAGT. V dropped 4 bases and J dropped 7; count of bases not matched to a gene: 4. This CDR3 region has 13 residues. The chain's CDR3 is CASSVGTGFEAFF. The CDR3 nucleotides are TGTGCCAGCAGTGTTGGGACAGGGTTTGAAGCTTTCTTT.

V is TRBV7-6 and J is TRBJ2-2; 8 bases are a match to TRBD1. The CDR3 consists of 16 residues. CDR1 SGHVS and CDR2 FNYEAQ come from the germline V gene. Trimming at V came to 2 bases and at J to 8 bases, leaving 10 bases not matched to a gene. CDR3 region: CASSLMDRAQLGELFF. In DNA, the CDR3 is TGTGCCAGCAGCTTAATGGACAGGGCGCAACTGGGGGAGCTGTTTTTT. The entire variable domain, with the rest obtained from reference TRBV7-6 and TRBJ2-2, is as follows: GAGVSQSPRYKVTKRGQDVALRCDPISGHVSLYWYRQALGQGPEFLTYFNYEAQQDKSGLPNDRFSAERPEGSISTLTIQRTEQRDSAMYRCASSLMDRAQLGELFFGEGSRLTVL.

The chain is built from TRBV12-5 and TRBJ2-5, with 8 bases that match TRBD1. The CDR3 is 15 residues long. The germline V gene has CDR1 LGHNT and CDR2 FRNRAP. V lost 1 base to trimming and J lost 0 bases; unmatched junction nucleotides: 1. CDR3 region: CASGLGGQDQETQYF. The CDR3 DNA reads as TGTGCTAGTGGTTTGGGGGGACAGGACCAAGAGACCCAGTACTTC.

This clone showed up just once. V usage is TRBV7-8 and J usage is TRBJ1-2, with 8 nucleotides matching TRBD1. CDR3 length equals 20 residues. With 1 base clipped from V and 0 bases from J, the junction kept 16 bases outside the gene matches. Germline values: CDR1 SGHVS, CDR2 FQNEAQ. In DNA, the CDR3 is TGTGCCAGCAGCTTAGATGTGTTTATGGACAGGGCGAGAGCTAACTATGGCTACACCTTC. It specifies CASSLDVFMDRARANYGYTF.